This T cell receptor (beta chain) was recovered during a study of graft-versus-host responses after intestinal transplantation. Study at large: Anti-thymocyte globulin induction was given to all recipients, followed by tacrolimus and steroids for roughly 3 years. Notes on the study in general: Individuals carrying graft-donor T cell macrochimerism showed high graft-versus-host to host-versus-graft clonal ratios in allografts. Present in recipient marrow, GvH clones included some that appeared first in ileum or blood.

Concerning this clone itself: Its antigen is not identified.

V lost 1 base and J 7 bases, leaving 17 bases between the germline ends. Looked up from germline, CDR1 is GTSNPN and CDR2 is SVGIG (reference sequence). The CDR3 has 14 amino acids. Assay used: immunoSEQ multiplex PCR; TCRdb lists only in-frame clones, some missing. The profile shows more than 90,000 clones, 85% to 95% of them singletons. The sequence was collected from a human donor who was the organ donor for an intestinal transplant. The specimen was unstimulated CD8+ T cells sorted from spleen or lymph node cells, collected before transplant. This sequence joins TRBV30 and TRBJ2-7, with D perhaps TRBD1 (5 bases). CDR3 DNA: TGTGCCTGGAGTGGACAGAGCCTTACTGGGGAGCAGTACTTC. Its translation: CAWSGQSLTGEQYF.